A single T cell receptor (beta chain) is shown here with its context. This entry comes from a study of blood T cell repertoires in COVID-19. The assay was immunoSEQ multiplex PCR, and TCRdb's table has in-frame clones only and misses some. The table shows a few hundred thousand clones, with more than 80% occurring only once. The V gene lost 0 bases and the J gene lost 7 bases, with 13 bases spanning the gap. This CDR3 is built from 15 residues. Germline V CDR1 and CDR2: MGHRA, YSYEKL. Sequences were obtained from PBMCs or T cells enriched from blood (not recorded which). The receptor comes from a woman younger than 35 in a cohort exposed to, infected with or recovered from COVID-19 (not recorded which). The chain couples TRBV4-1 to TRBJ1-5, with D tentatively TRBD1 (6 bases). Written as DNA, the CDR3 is TGCGCCAGCAGCCAAGAGGGAACAGGGCACCAGCCCCAGCATTTT. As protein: CASSQEGTGHQPQHF.